This T cell receptor (beta chain) is drawn from a study of blood T cell repertoires in COVID-19. Turning to the study itself: Samples came from the United States, Italy and Spain, spanning acute and convalescent COVID-19.

In the original analysis: For nucleated cells, counts were estimated from reference gene primer amplification. Libraries were prepared by immunoSEQ multiplex PCR; TCRdb keeps only in-frame clonotypes and omits some of them. That table is the source of V, J and clone size, and D and trimming were worked out from the DNA. The repertoire holds some 47,000 clones, about 86% seen once, with around 44% in the top ten. Trimming took off 3 bases at V and 4 bases at J, with 16 bases between the two ends. The length of the CDR3 is 16 residues. Germline V gives CDR1 KGHDR, CDR2 SFDVKD. This chain uses TRBV24-1 with TRBJ2-3, with D maybe TRBD2 (7 bases). The receptor's source is a human donor in a cohort sampled during active COVID-19. The sequencing sample was made of peripheral blood. This CDR3 reads CATSDPGGTGADTQYF. The DNA of the CDR3 is TGTGCCACCAGTGATCCGGGGGGCACTGGCGCAGATACGCAGTATTTT.